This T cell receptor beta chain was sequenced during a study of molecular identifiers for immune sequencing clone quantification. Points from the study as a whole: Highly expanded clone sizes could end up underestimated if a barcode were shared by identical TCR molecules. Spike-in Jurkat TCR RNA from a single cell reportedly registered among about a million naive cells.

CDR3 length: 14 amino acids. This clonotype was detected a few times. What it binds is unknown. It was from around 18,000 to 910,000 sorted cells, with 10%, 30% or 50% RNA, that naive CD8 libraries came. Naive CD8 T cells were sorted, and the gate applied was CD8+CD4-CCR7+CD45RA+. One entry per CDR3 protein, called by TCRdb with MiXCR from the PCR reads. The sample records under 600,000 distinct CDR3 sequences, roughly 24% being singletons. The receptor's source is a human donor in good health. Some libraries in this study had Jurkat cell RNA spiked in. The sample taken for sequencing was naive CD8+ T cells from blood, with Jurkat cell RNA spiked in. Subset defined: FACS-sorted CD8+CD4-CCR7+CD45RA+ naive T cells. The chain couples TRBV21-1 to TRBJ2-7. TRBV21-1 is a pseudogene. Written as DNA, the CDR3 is TGTGCCAGCAGCAAAGCGGGACGGAGCTACGAGCAGTACTTC. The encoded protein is CASSKAGRSYEQYF.